This is a list of T cell receptor beta chains from one sample in a study of blood T cell repertoires in COVID-19. Using immunoSEQ multiplex PCR, the repertoire was profiled, and TCRdb retains in-frame clones only, with some absent. The table lists approximately 94,000 clones, around nine tenths of them singletons, with 3% to 4% in the top ten. Sequenced: peripheral blood. The receptors stem from a woman between 45 and 60 years old in a cohort sampled during active COVID-19. Both conserved end residues are part of each CDR3. D genes are given only for firm matches. Rows may omit the clone size; those that give it use once, few, many or a size class.

TRBV19	TRBD1	few	TRBJ1-2	CASSMRTGPTYGYTF	TGTGCCAGTAGTATGCGGACAGGGCCCACCTATGGCTACACCTTC
TRBV11-3	TRBD1	.	TRBJ2-7	CASSRGQGLSYEQYF	TGTGCCAGCAGCCGCGGACAGGGTTTGTCCTACGAGCAGTACTTC
TRBV5-1	.	.	TRBJ1-6	CASKEGNSPLHF	TGCGCCAGCAAAGAGGGAAATTCACCCCTCCACTTT
TRBV7-9	.	.	TRBJ1-3	CASSLLGNTIYF	TGTGCCAGCAGCTTATTAGGAAACACCATATATTTT
TRBV3-1/TRBV3-2	.	once	TRBJ1-2	CASSPNTRRGYGYTF	TGTGCCAGCAGTCCTAACACCCGCCGGGGGTATGGCTACACCTTC
TRBV10-3	TRBD2	once	TRBJ2-3	CAISGSRLAGVTDTQYF	TGTGCCATCAGTGGCTCCCGTCTAGCGGGAGTCACAGATACGCAGTATTTT
TRBV19	.	.	TRBJ2-7	CASSPGHRFRGTEQYF	TGTGCCAGTAGCCCGGGACACCGATTCCGGGGCACCGAGCAGTACTTC
TRBV14	.	once	TRBJ1-3	CASSQVRGSGNTIYF	TGTGCCAGCAGCCAAGTACGGGGCTCTGGAAACACCATATATTTT
TRBV6-5	.	.	TRBJ1-2	CASSYSFGGIGYGYTF	TGTGCCAGCAGTTACTCTTTCGGGGGTATCGGCTATGGCTACACCTTC
TRBV4-1	.	.	TRBJ2-7	CASSLPGIHYEQYF	TGCGCCAGCAGCCTCCCCGGGATCCACTACGAGCAGTACTTC
TRBV5-5	TRBD1	.	TRBJ2-5	CASSFGQGEETQYF	TGTGCCAGCAGCTTCGGCCAGGGGGAAGAGACCCAGTACTTC
TRBV12-5	TRBD1	.	TRBJ2-7	CASGLHNWMRQGYEQYF	TGTGCTAGTGGTTTACATAATTGGATGAGACAGGGATACGAGCAGTACTTC
TRBV10-3	TRBD1	.	TRBJ2-5	CAISTGQGAGETQYF	TGTGCCATCAGTACCGGACAGGGGGCAGGGGAGACCCAGTACTTC
TRBV6-5	.	few	TRBJ2-3	CASSFSGLSTDTQYF	TGTGCCAGCAGCTTTAGCGGCCTAAGCACAGATACGCAGTATTTT
TRBV19	TRBD2	.	TRBJ2-1	CASSGTSGDEQFF	TGTGCCAGCTCCGGGACTAGCGGGGATGAGCAGTTCTTC
TRBV2	.	once	TRBJ2-7	CASSAGVYAYEQYF	TGTGCCAGCAGCGCCGGGGTGTACGCCTACGAGCAGTACTTC
TRBV6-5	TRBD1	.	TRBJ2-7	CASSLDRGPYEQYF	TGTGCCAGCAGTTTAGACAGGGGCCCTTACGAGCAGTACTTC
TRBV5-1	TRBD2	.	TRBJ2-5	CASSSISGKQETQYF	TGCGCCAGCAGCTCTATTAGCGGGAAGCAAGAGACCCAGTACTTC
TRBV9	.	.	TRBJ2-1	CASSDSASSYNEQFF	TGTGCCAGCAGCGATAGCGCAAGCTCCTACAATGAGCAGTTCTTC
TRBV19	.	.	TRBJ1-1	CASSIFAGDTEAFF	TGTGCCAGTAGTATATTCGCAGGGGACACTGAAGCTTTCTTT
TRBV6-5	TRBD1	.	TRBJ1-4	CASSTRTGGVEKLFF	TGTGCCAGCAGTACCAGGACAGGGGGAGTGGAAAAACTGTTTTTT
TRBV2	.	.	TRBJ1-1	CASSQDRNTEAFF	TGTGCCAGCAGCCAGGACAGGAACACTGAAGCTTTCTTT